This T cell receptor beta chain derives from a study of blood T cells in healthy people across ages. Overall study findings and caveats: Unsorted PBMCs ruled out conclusive naive versus antigen-experienced comparison. Whereas aged donors had fewer naive CD4+ cells, long-lived donors had more of them and higher diversity.

This clonotype was seen only a few times. The antigen remains unidentified. The study isolated at least 6 million PBMCs from each sample. Using a J-beta primer mix together with a sample-barcoded 5' primer, a second PCR was run for about 6 to 11 cycles. Template switching added a 12-random-nucleotide identifier to every cDNA molecule. MiXCR, applied by TCRdb to the 5' RACE reads, yields one record per CDR3 protein. The data show 1 million or so distinct CDR3 sequences, 40% to 50% seen once. The germline V gene has CDR1 DFQATT and CDR2 SNEGSKA (reference sequence). V lost 6 bases and J 1 base, leaving 10 bases between the germline ends. The CDR3 has 12 residues.

The receptor was derived from a woman aged 55-69 years in good health. The sample taken for sequencing was blood. The genes are TRBV20-1 and TRBJ2-7, with a tentative D call TRBD2 (6 bases). The DNA for the CDR3 is TGCAGTGCCGGACTAAAATCCTACGAGCAGTACTTC. Translation gives CSAGLKSYEQYF.